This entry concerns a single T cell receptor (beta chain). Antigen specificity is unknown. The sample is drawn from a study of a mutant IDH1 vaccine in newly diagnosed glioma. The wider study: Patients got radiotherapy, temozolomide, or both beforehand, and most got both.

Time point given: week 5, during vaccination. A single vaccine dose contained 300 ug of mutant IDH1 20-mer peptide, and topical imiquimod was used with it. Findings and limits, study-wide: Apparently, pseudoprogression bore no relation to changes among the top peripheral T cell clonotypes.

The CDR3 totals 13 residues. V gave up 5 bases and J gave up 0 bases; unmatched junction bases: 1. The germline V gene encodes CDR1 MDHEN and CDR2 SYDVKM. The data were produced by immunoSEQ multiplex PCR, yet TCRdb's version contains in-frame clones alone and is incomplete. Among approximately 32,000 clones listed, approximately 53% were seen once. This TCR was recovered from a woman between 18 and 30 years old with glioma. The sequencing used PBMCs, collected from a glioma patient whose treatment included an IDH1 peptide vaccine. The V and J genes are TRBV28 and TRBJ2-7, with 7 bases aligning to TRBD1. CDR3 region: CASSRDSSYEQYF. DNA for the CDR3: TGTGCCAGCAGTCGGGACAGCTCCTACGAGCAGTACTTC.